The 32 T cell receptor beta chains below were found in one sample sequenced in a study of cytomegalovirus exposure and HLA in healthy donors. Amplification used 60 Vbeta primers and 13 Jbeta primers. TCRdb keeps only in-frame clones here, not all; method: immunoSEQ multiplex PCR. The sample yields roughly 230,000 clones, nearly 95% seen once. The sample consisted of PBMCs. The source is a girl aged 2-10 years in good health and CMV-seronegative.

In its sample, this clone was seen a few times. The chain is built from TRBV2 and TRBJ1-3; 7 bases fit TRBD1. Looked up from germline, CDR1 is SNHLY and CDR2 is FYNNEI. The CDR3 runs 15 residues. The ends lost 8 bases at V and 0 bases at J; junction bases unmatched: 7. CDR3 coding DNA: TGTGCCAGCGGAGGACAGGTCCTCTCTGGAAACACCATATATTTT. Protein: CASGGQVLSGNTIYF.

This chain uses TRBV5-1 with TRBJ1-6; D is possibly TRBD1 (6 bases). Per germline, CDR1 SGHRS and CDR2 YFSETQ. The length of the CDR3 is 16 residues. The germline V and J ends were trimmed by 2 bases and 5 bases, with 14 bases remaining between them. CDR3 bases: TGCGCCAGCAGCTTACTACAGGGATTCAATAATTCACCCCTCCACTTT. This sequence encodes CASSLLQGFNNSPLHF.

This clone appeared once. CDR3 protein: CASSMLGAVNEQFF. The CDR3 bases are TGTGCCAGTAGTATGCTGGGGGCCGTCAATGAGCAGTTCTTC. The gene calls are TRBV19 and TRBJ2-1; D is possibly TRBD1 (6 bases). V was cut by 3 bases and J by 6 bases, with 12 bases left in between. CDR3 length: 14 residues. CDR1 LNHDA and CDR2 SQIVND come from the germline V gene (reference sequence).

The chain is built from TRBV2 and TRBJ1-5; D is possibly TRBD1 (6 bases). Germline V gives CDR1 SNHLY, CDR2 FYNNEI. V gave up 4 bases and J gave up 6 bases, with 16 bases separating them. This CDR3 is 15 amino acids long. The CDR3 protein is CASSGDTGFAQPQHF. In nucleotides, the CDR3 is TGTGCCAGCAGTGGGGATACAGGGTTCGCTCAGCCCCAGCATTTT.

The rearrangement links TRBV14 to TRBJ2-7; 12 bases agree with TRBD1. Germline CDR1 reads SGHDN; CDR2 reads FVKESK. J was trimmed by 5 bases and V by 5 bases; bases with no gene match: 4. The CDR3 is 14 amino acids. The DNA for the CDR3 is TGTGCCAGCAGCTCCGGGACAGGGGGCCACGAGCAGTACTTC. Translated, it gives CASSSGTGGHEQYF.

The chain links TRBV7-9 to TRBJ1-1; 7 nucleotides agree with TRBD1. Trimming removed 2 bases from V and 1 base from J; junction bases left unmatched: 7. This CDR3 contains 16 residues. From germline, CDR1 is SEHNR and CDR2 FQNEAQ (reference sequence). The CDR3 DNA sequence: TGTGCCAGCAGCTTACGAGGGGGCCCCTCGAACACTGAAGCTTTCTTT. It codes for CASSLRGGPSNTEAFF.

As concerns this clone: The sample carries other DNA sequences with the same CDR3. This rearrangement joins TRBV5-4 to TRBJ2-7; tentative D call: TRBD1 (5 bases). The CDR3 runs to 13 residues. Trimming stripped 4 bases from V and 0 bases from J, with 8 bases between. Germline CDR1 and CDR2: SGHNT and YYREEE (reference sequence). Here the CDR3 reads CASSLDISYEQYF. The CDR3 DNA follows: TGTGCCAGCAGCCTGGACATCTCCTACGAGCAGTACTTC.

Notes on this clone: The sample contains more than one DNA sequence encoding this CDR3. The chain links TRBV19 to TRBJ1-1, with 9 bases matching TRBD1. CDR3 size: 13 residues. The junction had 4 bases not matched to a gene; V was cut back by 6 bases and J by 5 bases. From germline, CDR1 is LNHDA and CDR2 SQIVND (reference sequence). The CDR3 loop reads CASRLTGGTEAFF. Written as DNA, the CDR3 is TGTGCCAGTAGGTTGACAGGGGGAACTGAAGCTTTCTTT.

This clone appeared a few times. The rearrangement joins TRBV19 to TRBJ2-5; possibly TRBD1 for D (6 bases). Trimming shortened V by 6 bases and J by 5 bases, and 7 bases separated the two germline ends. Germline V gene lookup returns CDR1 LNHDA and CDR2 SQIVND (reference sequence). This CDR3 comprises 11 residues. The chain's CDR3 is CASSQGETQYF. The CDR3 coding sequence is TGTGCCAGTAGCCAGGGGGAGACCCAGTACTTC. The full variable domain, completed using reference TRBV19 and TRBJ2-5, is DGGITQSPKYLFRKEGQNVTLSCEQNLNHDAMYWYRQDPGQGLRLIYYSQIVNDFQKGDIAEGYSVSREKKESFPLTVTSAQKNPTAFYLCASSQGETQYFGPGTRLLVL.

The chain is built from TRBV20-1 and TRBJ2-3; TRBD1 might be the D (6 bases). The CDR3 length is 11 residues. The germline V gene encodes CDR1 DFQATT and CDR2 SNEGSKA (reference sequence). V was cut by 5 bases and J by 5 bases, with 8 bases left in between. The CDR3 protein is CSAPRGDTQYF. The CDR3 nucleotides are TGCAGTGCTCCCAGGGGAGATACGCAGTATTTT.

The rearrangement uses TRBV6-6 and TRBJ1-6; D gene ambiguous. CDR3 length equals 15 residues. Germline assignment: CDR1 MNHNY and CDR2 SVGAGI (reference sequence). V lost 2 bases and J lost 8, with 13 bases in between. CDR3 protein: CASSYGTRNYSPLHF. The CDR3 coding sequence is TGTGCCAGCAGTTACGGAACCAGGAACTATTCACCCCTCCACTTT.

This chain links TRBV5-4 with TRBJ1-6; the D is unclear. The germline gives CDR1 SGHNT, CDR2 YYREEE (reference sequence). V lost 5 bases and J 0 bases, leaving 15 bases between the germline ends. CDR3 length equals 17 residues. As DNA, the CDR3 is TGTGCCAGCAGTCCGACTGGGAGAGGCTCCTATAATTCACCCCTCCACTTT. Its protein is CASSPTGRGSYNSPLHF.

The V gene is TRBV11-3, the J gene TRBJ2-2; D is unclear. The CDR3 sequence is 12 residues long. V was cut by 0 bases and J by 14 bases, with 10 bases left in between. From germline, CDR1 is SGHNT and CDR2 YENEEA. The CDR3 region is CASSLDRGGLFF. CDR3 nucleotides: TGTGCCAGCAGCTTAGATCGCGGCGGTCTGTTTTTT.

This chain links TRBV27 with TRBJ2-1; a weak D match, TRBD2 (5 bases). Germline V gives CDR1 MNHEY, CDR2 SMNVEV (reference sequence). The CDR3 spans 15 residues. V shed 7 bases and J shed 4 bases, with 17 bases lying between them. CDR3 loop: CASTPVGLGYNEQFF. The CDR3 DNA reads TGTGCCAGCACCCCCGTCGGACTCGGATACAATGAGCAGTTCTTC.

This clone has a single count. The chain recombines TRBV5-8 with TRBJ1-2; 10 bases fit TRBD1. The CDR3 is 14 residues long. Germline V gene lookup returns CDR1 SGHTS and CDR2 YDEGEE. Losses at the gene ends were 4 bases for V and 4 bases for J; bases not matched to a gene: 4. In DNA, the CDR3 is TGTGCCAGCAGCCGGGACAGGGGTTTCTATGGCTACACCTTC. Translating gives CASSRDRGFYGYTF. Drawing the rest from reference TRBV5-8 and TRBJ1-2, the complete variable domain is EAGVTQSPTHLIKTRGQQATLRCSPISGHTSVYWYQQALGLGLQFLLWYDEGEERNRGNFPPRFSGRQFPNYSSELNVNALELEDSALYLCASSRDRGFYGYTFGSGTRLTVV.

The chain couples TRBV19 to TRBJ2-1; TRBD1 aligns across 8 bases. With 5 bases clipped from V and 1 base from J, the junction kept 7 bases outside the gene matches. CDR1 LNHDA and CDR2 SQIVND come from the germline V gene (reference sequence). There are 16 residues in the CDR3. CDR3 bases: TGTGCCAGTAGTCCGCGGACAGGGCAGTCCTACAATGAGCAGTTCTTC. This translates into CASSPRTGQSYNEQFF.

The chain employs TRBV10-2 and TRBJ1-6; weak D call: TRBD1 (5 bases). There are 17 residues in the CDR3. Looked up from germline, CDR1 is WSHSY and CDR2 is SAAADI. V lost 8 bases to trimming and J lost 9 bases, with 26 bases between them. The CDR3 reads CASGLGHQEGISSPLHF. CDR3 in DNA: TGCGCCAGCGGCCTCGGACATCAGGAGGGGATTAGTTCACCCCTCCACTTT.

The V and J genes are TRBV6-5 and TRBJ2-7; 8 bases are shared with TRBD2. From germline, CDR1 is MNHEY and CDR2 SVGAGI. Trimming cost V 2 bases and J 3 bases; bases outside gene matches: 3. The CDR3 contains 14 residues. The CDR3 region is CASSYGAGGYEQYF. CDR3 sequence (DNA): TGTGCCAGCAGTTACGGTGCGGGAGGCTACGAGCAGTACTTC.

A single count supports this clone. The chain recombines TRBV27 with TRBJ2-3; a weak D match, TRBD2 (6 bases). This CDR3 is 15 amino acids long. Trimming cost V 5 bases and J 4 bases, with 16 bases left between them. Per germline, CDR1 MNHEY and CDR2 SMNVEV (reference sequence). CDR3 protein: CASSQKTGTPDTQYF. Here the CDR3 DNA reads TGTGCCAGCAGTCAAAAAACCGGGACTCCAGATACGCAGTATTTT.

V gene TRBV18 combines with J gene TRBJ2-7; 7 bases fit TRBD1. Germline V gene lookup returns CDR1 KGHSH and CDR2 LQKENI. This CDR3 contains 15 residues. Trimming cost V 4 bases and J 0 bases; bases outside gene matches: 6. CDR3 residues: CASSQTGTVSYEQYF. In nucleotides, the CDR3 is TGTGCCAGCTCACAAACCGGGACAGTCTCCTACGAGCAGTACTTC.

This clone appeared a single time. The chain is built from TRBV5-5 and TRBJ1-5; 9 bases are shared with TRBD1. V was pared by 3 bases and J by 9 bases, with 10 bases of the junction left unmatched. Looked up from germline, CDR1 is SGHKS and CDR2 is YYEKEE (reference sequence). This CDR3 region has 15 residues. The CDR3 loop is CASSSLGTGFWPQHF. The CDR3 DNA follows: TGTGCCAGCAGCTCCCTAGGGACAGGGTTTTGGCCCCAGCATTTT.

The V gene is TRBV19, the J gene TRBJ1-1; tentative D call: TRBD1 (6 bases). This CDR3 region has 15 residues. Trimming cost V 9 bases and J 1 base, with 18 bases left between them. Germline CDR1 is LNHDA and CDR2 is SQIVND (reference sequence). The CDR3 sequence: CASRDGGAGNTEAFF. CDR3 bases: TGTGCCAGCCGTGATGGGGGGGCTGGGAACACTGAAGCTTTCTTT.

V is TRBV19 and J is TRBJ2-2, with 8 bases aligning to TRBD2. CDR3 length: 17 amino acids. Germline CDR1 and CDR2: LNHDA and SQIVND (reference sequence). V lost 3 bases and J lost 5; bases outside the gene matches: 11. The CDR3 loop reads CASSISPRGGRTGELFF. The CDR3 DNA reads TGTGCCAGTAGTATTAGTCCACGGGGGGGCCGGACCGGGGAGCTGTTTTTT.

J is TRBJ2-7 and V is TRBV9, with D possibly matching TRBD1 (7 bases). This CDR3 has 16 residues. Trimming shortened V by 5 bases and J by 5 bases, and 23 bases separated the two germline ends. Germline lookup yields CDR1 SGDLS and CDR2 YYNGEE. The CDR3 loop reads CASRPGASTGSNEQYF. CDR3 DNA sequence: TGTGCCAGCAGGCCGGGGGCCTCGACAGGGAGCAACGAGCAGTACTTC.

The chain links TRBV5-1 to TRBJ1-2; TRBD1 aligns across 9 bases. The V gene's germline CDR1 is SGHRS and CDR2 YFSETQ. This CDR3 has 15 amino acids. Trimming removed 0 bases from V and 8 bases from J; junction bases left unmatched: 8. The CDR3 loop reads CASSLGSGTGRGYTF. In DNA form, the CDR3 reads TGCGCCAGCAGCTTGGGCTCCGGGACAGGGCGCGGCTACACCTTC.

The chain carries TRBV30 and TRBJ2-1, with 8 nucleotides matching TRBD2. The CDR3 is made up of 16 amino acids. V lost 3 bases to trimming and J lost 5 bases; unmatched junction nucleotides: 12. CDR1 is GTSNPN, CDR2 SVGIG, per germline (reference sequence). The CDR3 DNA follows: TGTGCCTGGAGGAGAAAACTAGCGGTTTCTAACAATGAGCAGTTCTTC. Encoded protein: CAWRRKLAVSNNEQFF.

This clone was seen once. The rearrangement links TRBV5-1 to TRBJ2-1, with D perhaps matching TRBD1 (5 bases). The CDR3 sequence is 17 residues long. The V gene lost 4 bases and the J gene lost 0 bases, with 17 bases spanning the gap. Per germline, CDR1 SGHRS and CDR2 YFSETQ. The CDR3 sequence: CASSTAPQGSSYNEQFF. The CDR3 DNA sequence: TGCGCCAGCAGCACCGCCCCCCAGGGAAGCTCCTACAATGAGCAGTTCTTC.

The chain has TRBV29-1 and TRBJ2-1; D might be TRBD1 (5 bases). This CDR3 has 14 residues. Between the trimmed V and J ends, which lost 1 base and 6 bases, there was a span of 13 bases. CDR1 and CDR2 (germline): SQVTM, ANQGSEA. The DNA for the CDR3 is TGCAGCGTTGAAGCATGGGGCAGGGCCAATGAGCAGTTCTTC. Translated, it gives CSVEAWGRANEQFF.

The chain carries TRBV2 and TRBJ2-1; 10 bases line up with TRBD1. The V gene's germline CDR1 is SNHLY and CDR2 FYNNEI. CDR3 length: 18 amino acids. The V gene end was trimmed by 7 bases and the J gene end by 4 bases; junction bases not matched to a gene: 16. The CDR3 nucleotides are TGTGCCAGCACGACCCCCCGCGTCGACAGGGGGCTATACAATGAGCAGTTCTTC. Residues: CASTTPRVDRGLYNEQFF.

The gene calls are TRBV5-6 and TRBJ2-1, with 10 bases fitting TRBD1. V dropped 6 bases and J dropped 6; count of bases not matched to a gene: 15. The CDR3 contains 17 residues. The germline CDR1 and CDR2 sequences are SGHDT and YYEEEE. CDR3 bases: TGTGCCAGCACCCTAGGATTGGGGACAGGGGTTGGCAATGAGCAGTTCTTC. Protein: CASTLGLGTGVGNEQFF.

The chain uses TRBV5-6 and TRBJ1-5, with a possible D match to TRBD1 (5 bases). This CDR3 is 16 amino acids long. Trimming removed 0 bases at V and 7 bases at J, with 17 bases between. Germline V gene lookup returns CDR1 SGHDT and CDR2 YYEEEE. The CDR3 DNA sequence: TGTGCCAGCAGCTTGGGTGCAGGGCAGGGTATACAGCCCCAGCATTTT. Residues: CASSLGAGQGIQPQHF. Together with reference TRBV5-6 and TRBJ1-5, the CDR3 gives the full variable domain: DAGVTQSPTHLIKTRGQQVTLRCSPKSGHDTVSWYQQALGQGPQFIFQYYEEEERQRGNFPDRFSGHQFPNYSSELNVNALLLGDSALYLCASSLGAGQGIQPQHFGDGTRLSIL.

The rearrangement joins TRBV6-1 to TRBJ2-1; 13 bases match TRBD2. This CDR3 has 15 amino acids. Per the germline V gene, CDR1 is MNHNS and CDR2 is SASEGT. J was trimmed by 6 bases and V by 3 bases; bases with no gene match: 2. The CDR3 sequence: CASSERTSGSNEQFF. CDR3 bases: TGTGCCAGCAGTGAGAGGACTAGCGGGAGCAATGAGCAGTTCTTC.